This record covers a single TCR beta chain. Its antigen is still unknown. Germline V gives CDR1 MDHEN, CDR2 SYDVKM. This CDR3 comprises 13 residues. With 8 bases removed from V and 1 base from J, the gap between germline ends came to 12 bases. These data originate in a study of cytomegalovirus exposure and HLA in healthy donors. Study-level results: HLA alleles were associated with around 17,000 TCR beta sequences in a later analysis at 0.05 false discovery rate.

The PCR made use of 60 Vbeta and 13 Jbeta primers. Sequenced by immunoSEQ multiplex PCR; TCRdb stores in-frame clones only, minus some. The table lists about 150,000 clones. Material: PBMCs. J is TRBJ2-7 and V is TRBV28; TRBD1 is a possible D gene (5 bases). This TCR derives from a woman between 50 and 59 years old in good health and CMV-seronegative. This CDR3 is CASHFGHSYEQYF. CDR3 bases: TGTGCCAGCCACTTCGGACATTCCTACGAGCAGTACTTC. Complete variable domain (other parts from reference TRBV28 and TRBJ2-7): DVKVTQSSRYLVKRTGEKVFLECVQDMDHENMFWYRQDPGLGLRLIYFSYDVKMKEKGDIPEGYSVSREKKERFSLILESASTNQTSMYLCASHFGHSYEQYFGPGTRLTVT.